Shown below are 3 T cell receptor beta chains from a single sample sequenced in a study of blood T cells in healthy people across ages. PCR was performed a second time for about 6 to 12 cycles using a sample-barcoded 5' primer and a J-beta primer mix. TCRdb fed the 5' RACE reads into MiXCR, producing one record per CDR3 protein. The data contain around 1,800,000 distinct CDR3 sequences, roughly 43% of them seen just once; the ten biggest clones take up more than 20%. Sequencing used blood. The source is a human donor in good health.

The V call is TRBV15, the J call TRBJ2-1, with unresolved D. Germline values: CDR1 LNHNV, CDR2 YYDKDF (reference sequence). The CDR3 is 12 amino acids. V was trimmed by 4 bases and J by 6 bases, leaving 7 bases between them. The CDR3 loop reads CATSKVANEQFF. The CDR3, as DNA: TGTGCCACCAGCAAGGTAGCCAATGAGCAGTTCTTC.

The rearrangement joins TRBV6-1 to TRBJ2-1; D is unclear. The V end lost 4 bases, the J end lost 10 bases, and 14 bases lay between the germline ends. Germline CDR1 and CDR2: MNHNS and SASEGT. The CDR3 runs 13 residues. This CDR3 reads CASSALFGGEQFF. The CDR3 nucleotides read TGTGCCAGCAGTGCCTTGTTTGGCGGAGAGCAGTTCTTC.

The V and J genes are TRBV5-6 and TRBJ2-4, with D tentatively TRBD1 or TRBD2 (5 bases each). The J call may not be correct, given that the DNA end is closer to TRBJ2-7. The V gene's germline CDR1 is SGHDT and CDR2 YYEEEE. The CDR3 spans 15 residues. For the CDR3, the DNA is TGTGCCAGCAGCCCCTTCCCGGGACCACGCTACGAGCAGTACTTC. Amino acids: CASSPFPGPRYEQYF.